Presented here are 29 T cell receptor beta chains from one specimen sequenced in a study of blood T cell repertoires in COVID-19. The table came from immunoSEQ multiplex PCR; TCRdb's copy has only in-frame clones and leaves some out. Among some 270,000 clones, 85% were seen once, and the ten largest hold 6.6%. The sequenced sample consisted of PBMCs or T cells enriched from blood (not recorded which). These receptors were obtained from a woman aged 50 to 60 who had been exposed to COVID-19.

V gene TRBV6-6 combines with J gene TRBJ1-5, with 7 bases aligning to TRBD1. The CDR3 spans 17 residues. From germline, CDR1 is MNHNY and CDR2 SVGAGI (reference sequence). V lost 5 bases, J lost 7 bases, and 17 bases stayed unmatched. The CDR3 here is CASSPSSGGMVEQPQHF. Written as DNA, the CDR3 is TGTGCCAGCAGTCCCTCTTCAGGGGGAATGGTTGAACAGCCCCAGCATTTT.

The chain has TRBV19 and TRBJ1-2; no reliable D call. The V and J ends lost 5 bases and 12 bases respectively, with 19 bases between them. CDR1 and CDR2 from the germline V gene are LNHDA and SQIVND (reference sequence). The CDR3 extends over 13 amino acids. The CDR3 sequence: CASSSWQNSLHTF. The CDR3 bases are TGTGCCAGTAGTTCGTGGCAGAACAGTCTTCACACCTTC. The full variable domain, rest sourced from reference TRBV19 and TRBJ1-2, is DGGITQSPKYLFRKEGQNVTLSCEQNLNHDAMYWYRQDPGQGLRLIYYSQIVNDFQKGDIAEGYSVSREKKESFPLTVTSAQKNPTAFYLCASSSWQNSLHTFGSGTRLTVV.

The CDR3 DNA follows: TGCGCCAGCAGCTTAGATAGCACGGAAGATACGCAGTATTTT. It specifies CASSLDSTEDTQYF. The chain couples TRBV5-1 to TRBJ2-3; unclear D gene. The CDR3 is 14 amino acids. V was shortened by 2 bases and J by 5 bases, with 12 bases between the two germline ends. The germline V gene encodes CDR1 SGHRS and CDR2 YFSETQ. Drawing the rest from reference TRBV5-1 and TRBJ2-3, the complete variable domain is KAGVTQTPRYLIKTRGQQVTLSCSPISGHRSVSWYQQTPGQGLQFLFEYFSETQRNKGNFPGRFSGRQFSNSRSEMNVSTLELGDSALYLCASSLDSTEDTQYFGPGTRLTVL.

The J gene is TRBJ2-1, the V gene TRBV19, with 7 bases matching TRBD2. CDR1 LNHDA and CDR2 SQIVND come from the germline V gene (reference sequence). Trimming cost V 5 bases and J 8 bases; bases outside gene matches: 9. The CDR3 spans 14 residues. CDR3 in amino acids: CASSVGLGIDEQFF. The CDR3 DNA reads TGTGCCAGTAGTGTCGGACTAGGGATCGATGAGCAGTTCTTC.

The chain is built from TRBV19 and TRBJ1-5; 8 positions match TRBD1. The CDR3 runs 16 residues. Germline CDR1 and CDR2: LNHDA and SQIVND (reference sequence). With 3 bases clipped from V and 5 bases from J, the junction kept 9 bases outside the gene matches. The CDR3 nucleotides read TGTGCCAGTAGTATGACAGGGGCCAGGAGCGATCAGCCCCAGCATTTT. Residues: CASSMTGARSDQPQHF.

The chain combines TRBV5-5 with TRBJ1-6; D is possibly TRBD1 (6 bases). With 4 bases removed from V and 7 bases from J, the gap between germline ends came to 9 bases. The CDR3 is made up of 13 amino acids. Germline lookup yields CDR1 SGHKS and CDR2 YYEKEE (reference sequence). CDR3 DNA: TGTGCCAGCAGCGACGGACAGAATTCACCCCTCCACTTT. Encoded protein: CASSDGQNSPLHF.

The chain employs TRBV14 and TRBJ2-2, with 12 bases that match TRBD2. The V gene end was trimmed by 1 base and the J gene end by 4 bases; junction bases not matched to a gene: 1. The CDR3 is 16 residues long. In germline, CDR1 is SGHDN, CDR2 FVKESK. The CDR3 sequence is CASSQVTSGGTGELFF. The CDR3 DNA sequence: TGTGCCAGCAGCCAAGTGACTAGCGGGGGCACCGGGGAGCTGTTTTTT.

The genes are TRBV18 and TRBJ2-2, with D perhaps TRBD2 (6 bases). In germline, CDR1 is KGHSH, CDR2 LQKENI. Trimming shortened V by 0 bases and J by 0 bases, and 8 bases separated the two germline ends. The CDR3 contains 16 residues. The CDR3 DNA sequence: TGTGCCAGCTCACCACCGGGGGGAACGAACACCGGGGAGCTGTTTTTT. Residues: CASSPPGGTNTGELFF.

CDR3 residues: CASSSWAGSHFWYF. The CDR3 DNA reads as TGTGCCAGCAGCTCTTGGGCAGGGTCTCACTTCTGGTACTTC. The rearrangement uses TRBV7-2 and TRBJ2-7; a weak D match, TRBD1 (5 bases). Germline CDR1 SGHTA, CDR2 FQGNSA. Trimming cost V 4 bases and J 12 bases, with 22 bases left between them. The CDR3 sequence is 14 residues long. Combining the CDR3 with reference TRBV7-2 and TRBJ2-7 gives the whole variable domain GAGVSQSPSNKVTEKGKDVELRCDPISGHTALYWYRQSLGQGLEFLIYFQGNSAPDKSGLPSDRFSAERTGGSVSTLTIQRTQQEDSAVYLCASSSWAGSHFWYFGPGTRLTVT.

The V call is TRBV5-6, the J call TRBJ2-1, with TRBD1 matching over 8 bases. V was pared by 4 bases and J by 8 bases, with 17 bases of the junction left unmatched. The CDR3 sequence is 17 residues long. Germline assignment: CDR1 SGHDT and CDR2 YYEEEE. The CDR3 loop is CASSRYTGTGLLHEQFF. The CDR3 DNA sequence: TGTGCCAGCAGCCGGTATACTGGGACAGGCCTTCTTCATGAGCAGTTCTTC. Using reference TRBV5-6 and TRBJ2-1 for the parts outside the CDR3, the full variable domain is DAGVTQSPTHLIKTRGQQVTLRCSPKSGHDTVSWYQQALGQGPQFIFQYYEEEERQRGNFPDRFSGHQFPNYSSELNVNALLLGDSALYLCASSRYTGTGLLHEQFFGPGTRLTVL.

This clone appeared many times. This chain connects TRBV4-3 to TRBJ1-2; the match to TRBD1 covers 7 bases. Germline V gene lookup returns CDR1 LGHNA and CDR2 YSLEER. This CDR3 has 15 residues. Unmatched junction bases numbered 12, after V lost 4 bases and J lost 7 bases. For the CDR3, the DNA is TGCGCCAGCAGCCCTACTGAATCACAGGGGTCTGGCTACACCTTC. As protein: CASSPTESQGSGYTF.

V usage is TRBV19 and J usage is TRBJ1-1; no definite D call. Germline CDR1 reads LNHDA; CDR2 reads SQIVND (reference sequence). The CDR3 extends over 13 amino acids. V lost 5 bases and J 6 bases, leaving 13 bases between the germline ends. As DNA, the CDR3 is TGTGCCAGTAGTCCCCTACACGGGGCTGAAGCTTTCTTT. This codes for CASSPLHGAEAFF.

V usage is TRBV5-6 and J usage is TRBJ1-1; D possibly corresponds to TRBD1 (6 bases). This CDR3 is built from 15 residues. Trimming removed 4 bases from V and 3 bases from J, with 16 bases in between. Germline CDR1 is SGHDT and CDR2 is YYEEEE. The CDR3 reads CASSPVDRPHTEAFF. The CDR3 nucleotides read TGTGCCAGCAGCCCAGTTGACAGGCCGCACACTGAAGCTTTCTTT.

This clone has just a few counts. The chain recombines TRBV7-9 with TRBJ2-3, with D unresolved. Trimming took 5 bases from V and 7 from J, leaving 7 bases between them. This CDR3 region has 11 residues. Germline V gene sequence: CDR1 SEHNR, CDR2 FQNEAQ (reference sequence). The CDR3 protein is CASSPEYTQYF. The CDR3 nucleotides read TGTGCCAGCAGCCCCGAGTATACGCAGTATTTT.

The chain links TRBV19 to TRBJ1-5, with D perhaps TRBD1 (6 bases). Germline CDR1 and CDR2: LNHDA and SQIVND (reference sequence). This CDR3 has 14 residues. The V end was cut by 7 bases, the J end by 1 base, with 11 bases between. For the CDR3, the DNA is TGTGCCAGTACCGCCGGGACAAGCAATCAGCCCCAGCATTTT. Its protein product is CASTAGTSNQPQHF.

The chain carries TRBV19 and TRBJ2-7; 8 bases are a match to TRBD1. Germline lookup yields CDR1 LNHDA and CDR2 SQIVND (reference sequence). J gave up 2 bases and V 0 bases, and 3 bases lay outside the gene matches. This CDR3 is built from 15 residues. The CDR3 protein is CASSIDRGQAYEQYF. The CDR3, as DNA: TGTGCCAGTAGTATAGATCGGGGACAGGCCTACGAGCAGTACTTC.

The genes are TRBV28 and TRBJ1-5, with 8 positions matching TRBD1. There are 14 residues in the CDR3. J gave up 7 bases and V 6 bases, and 8 bases lay outside the gene matches. From germline, CDR1 is MDHEN and CDR2 SYDVKM. The CDR3 DNA sequence: TGTGCCAGCAGACCGACAGGGGAAGGACAGCCCCAGCATTTT. Its translation is CASRPTGEGQPQHF.

The genes are TRBV7-9 and TRBJ2-1; TRBD1 matches 9 bases. The CDR3 runs to 16 residues. V gave up 5 bases and J gave up 0 bases; unmatched junction bases: 5. In germline, CDR1 is SEHNR, CDR2 FQNEAQ (reference sequence). The CDR3 nucleotides read TGTGCCAGCAGCCCACCGGGACAGGGCTCCTACAATGAGCAGTTCTTC. Protein: CASSPPGQGSYNEQFF. The whole variable domain, filled in from reference TRBV7-9 and TRBJ2-1, reads DTGVSQNPRHKITKRGQNVTFRCDPISEHNRLYWYRQTLGQGPEFLTYFQNEAQLEKSRLLSDRFSAERPKGSFSTLEIQRTEQGDSAMYLCASSPPGQGSYNEQFFGPGTRLTVL.

The chain has TRBV5-4 and TRBJ1-2; possibly TRBD1 for D (6 bases). CDR1 SGHNT and CDR2 YYREEE come from the germline V gene (reference sequence). Deletions cut 4 bases from V and 2 bases from J, with 9 bases between. The CDR3 is made up of 13 amino acids. The CDR3 spells CASSPGTNYGYTF. Written as DNA, the CDR3 is TGTGCCAGCAGCCCTGGGACAAACTATGGCTACACCTTC. Full variable domain (remainder filled in from reference TRBV5-4 and TRBJ1-2): ETGVTQSPTHLIKTRGQQVTLRCSSQSGHNTVSWYQQALGQGPQFIFQYYREEENGRGNFPPRFSGLQFPNYSSELNVNALELDDSALYLCASSPGTNYGYTFGSGTRLTVV.

This sequence joins TRBV28 and TRBJ1-2; 12 bases agree with TRBD1. The germline V gene encodes CDR1 MDHEN and CDR2 SYDVKM. The CDR3 contains 16 residues. The trim removed 6 bases at V and 4 bases at J, leaving 9 bases unmatched. CDR3 DNA sequence: TGTGCCAGCAGGCGGGACAGGGGGCGTTCTCTCTATGGCTACACCTTC. Encoded protein: CASRRDRGRSLYGYTF.

The chain employs TRBV29-1 and TRBJ1-2, with D possibly matching TRBD1 (5 bases). V shed 1 base and J shed 4 bases, with 10 bases lying between them. The CDR3 runs 13 residues. Germline V gene lookup returns CDR1 SQVTM and CDR2 ANQGSEA. The CDR3 DNA sequence: TGCAGCGTTGAAGGGGGGGACTTCTATGGCTACACCTTC. The encoded protein is CSVEGGDFYGYTF.

The CDR3 DNA reads as TGTGCCAGCAGTGAGAGGGTCCCCAATCAGCCCCAGCATTTT. Its protein is CASSERVPNQPQHF. The chain employs TRBV2 and TRBJ1-5; no clear D gene. Trimming took off 3 bases at V and 3 bases at J, with 9 bases between the two ends. The V gene's germline CDR1 is SNHLY and CDR2 FYNNEI. The CDR3 covers 14 residues.

This clone occurred many times. The genes are TRBV6-4 and TRBJ2-2, with 9 bases identical to TRBD2. This CDR3 is built from 16 residues. Trimming cost V 4 bases and J 6 bases; bases outside gene matches: 9. CDR1 and CDR2 (germline): MRHNA, SNTAGT. CDR3 in amino acids: CASSVEAGGFPGELFF. DNA for the CDR3: TGTGCCAGCAGTGTTGAAGCGGGGGGATTTCCCGGGGAGCTGTTTTTT.

This sequence joins TRBV4-2 and TRBJ1-3; D unclear. The CDR3 consists of 14 residues. Germline V lookup: CDR1 LGHNA, CDR2 YNFKEQ. Trimming took 0 bases from V and 7 from J, leaving 10 bases between them. The CDR3 region has the DNA TGTGCCAGCAGCCAAGATGGAACGGGGAACACCATATATTTT. This gives the protein CASSQDGTGNTIYF.

The chain carries TRBV27 and TRBJ2-1; TRBD2 aligns across 10 bases. Per the germline V gene, CDR1 is MNHEY and CDR2 is SMNVEV (reference sequence). This CDR3 has 16 residues. The junction had 12 bases not matched to a gene; V was cut back by 3 bases and J by 10 bases. The CDR3 loop is CASSFRTSGIQWEQFF. Written as DNA, the CDR3 is TGTGCCAGCAGTTTCCGGACTAGCGGTATCCAATGGGAGCAGTTCTTC.

This clone has a handful of counts. V and J are TRBV19 and TRBJ1-1; TRBD1 matches 10 bases. The V segment lost 9 bases and the J segment 10 bases; nucleotides outside the gene matches: 5. This CDR3 has 11 residues. Germline V CDR1 and CDR2: LNHDA, SQIVND (reference sequence). In DNA form, the CDR3 reads TGTGCCAGCCAGACAGGGGGCGCAGCTTTCTTT. Its protein is CASQTGGAAFF.

The rearrangement links TRBV28 to TRBJ2-5; D unresolved. CDR1 and CDR2 from the germline V gene are MDHEN and SYDVKM. The CDR3 covers 13 residues. V was cut by 6 bases and J by 7 bases, with 15 bases left in between. The CDR3, as DNA: TGTGCCAGCAGCATGGCTAGGTTTGGGACCCAGTACTTC. It is translated as CASSMARFGTQYF.

V gene TRBV15 combines with J gene TRBJ2-7; a weak D match, TRBD1 (6 bases). The V gene's germline CDR1 is LNHNV and CDR2 YYDKDF (reference sequence). CDR3 length equals 16 residues. V was shortened by 1 base and J by 6 bases, with 19 bases between the two germline ends. CDR3 residues: CATSRGAAGVVPEQYF. The CDR3 DNA follows: TGTGCCACCAGCAGAGGGGCGGCAGGGGTAGTTCCCGAGCAGTACTTC.

This clone was picked up a small number of times. J is TRBJ1-1 and V is TRBV24-1; unclear D gene. The germline V and J ends were trimmed by 3 bases and 2 bases, with 3 bases remaining between them. Germline loops: CDR1 KGHDR, CDR2 SFDVKD. The CDR3 covers 12 residues. The CDR3: CATSDPNTEAFF. The CDR3, as DNA: TGTGCCACCAGTGATCCAAACACTGAAGCTTTCTTT.